The present TCR beta chain was sequenced within a study of CD8+ T cells in alopecia areata. With V trimmed by 7 bases and J by 2 bases, 3 bases remained unmatched. Germline V gene sequence: CDR1 PRHDT, CDR2 FYEKMQ (reference sequence). The CDR3 has 15 residues. Sample treatment: oral pan-JAK inhibitor, 5-10 mg twice daily. TCR sequencing used cDNA made by reverse transcription of extracted RNA. Libraries were prepared by immunoSEQ multiplex PCR; TCRdb keeps only in-frame clonotypes and omits some of them. The sample holds about 160,000 clones, around three fifths seen once. The source is a human donor with alopecia areata. This rearrangement joins TRBV13 to TRBJ2-3, with TRBD2 matching over 13 bases. The sample here was CD4+ T cells sorted from blood, taken at week 24, from a patient treated with tofacitinib. CDR3 coding DNA: TGTGCCAGCACCACTAGCGGGGGGGCCACAGATACGCAGTATTTT. It yields the protein CASTTSGGATDTQYF.